These 27 T cell receptor beta chains originate from one sample sequenced in a study of blood T cells in healthy people across ages. Alongside a J-beta primer mix, a sample-barcoded 5' primer served in a second PCR lasting roughly 6 to 11 cycles. TCRdb processed the 5' RACE reads anew with MiXCR; each CDR3 protein has one entry. The data contain approximately 490,000 distinct CDR3 sequences, 20% to 30% of them singletons. These same data were also listed under a study on T cells of mothers and their children.

Specimen: blood. All receptors come from a boy younger than 18 in good health.

This clonotype was counted between two and nine times. The rearrangement uses TRBV12-3 or TRBV12-4 and TRBJ1-5; D possibly corresponds to TRBD1 (6 bases). V gave up 5 bases and J gave up 2 bases, with 13 bases separating them. This CDR3 has 15 amino acids. The CDR3 sequence: CASSAGAGGNQPQHF. CDR3 DNA sequence: TGTGCCAGCAGTGCAGGGGCCGGAGGCAATCAGCCCCAGCATTTT.

V usage is TRBV5-1 and J usage is TRBJ2-7; a possible D gene is TRBD1 (5 bases). V gave up 7 bases and J gave up 7 bases, with 27 bases separating them. Germline CDR1 and CDR2: SGHRS and YFSETQ. The CDR3 totals 16 residues. In nucleotides, the CDR3 is TGCGCCAGCGAGCTCGACAGCAGCTTGGTCGGTAGGGAGCAGTACTTC. Its translation is CASELDSSLVGREQYF.

V gene TRBV27 combines with J gene TRBJ2-7; TRBD1 matches at 8 bases. Trimming removed 5 bases from V and 3 bases from J; junction bases left unmatched: 6. The CDR3 runs to 14 residues. Germline-derived CDR1 and CDR2 are MNHEY and SMNVEV (reference sequence). The CDR3 protein is CASSEQGVFYEQYF. The DNA for the CDR3 is TGTGCCAGCAGTGAACAGGGGGTGTTCTACGAGCAGTACTTC.

In this sample, this clonotype turned up a few times. The genes are TRBV6-6 and TRBJ2-1, with 7 bases aligning to TRBD1. The DNA end is a closer match to TRBJ2-7, so the J assignment may be wrong. This CDR3 has 13 residues. CDR1 is MNHNY, CDR2 SVGAGI, per germline (reference sequence). CDR3 amino acids: CASSLDRRNEQYF. Written as DNA, the CDR3 is TGTGCCAGCAGTCTGGACAGGAGAAACGAGCAGTACTTC.

At least ten counts were recorded for this clonotype. This could be a read error, since a much larger clone is one nucleotide away. The chain joins TRBV7-9 to TRBJ2-7, with D perhaps matching TRBD1 (5 bases). The germline CDR1 and CDR2 sequences are SEHNR and FQNEAQ (reference sequence). This CDR3 contains 13 residues. V lost 0 bases to trimming and J lost 4 bases, with 7 bases between them. The CDR3 loop reads CASSLAQGYEQYF. For the CDR3, the DNA is TGTGCCAGCAGCTTAGCGCAGGGTTACGAGCAGTACTTC.

The rearrangement joins TRBV7-6 to TRBJ2-3; 7 bases match TRBD2. CDR3 length: 16 amino acids. Germline V CDR1 and CDR2: SGHVS, FNYEAQ. V lost 3 bases, J lost 2 bases, and 8 bases stayed unmatched. The CDR3 is CASSFGGGRYTDTQYF. The DNA of the CDR3 is TGTGCCAGCAGCTTTGGCGGGGGACGCTACACAGATACGCAGTATTTT.

This clonotype occurred many times. The chain links TRBV28 to TRBJ2-7; 14 nucleotides line up with TRBD2. Germline V gene lookup returns CDR1 MDHEN and CDR2 SYDVKM. J lost 3 bases, V lost 6 bases, and 4 bases had no gene match. This CDR3 has 15 amino acids. The CDR3 is CASSLGTSGSYEQYF. As DNA, the CDR3 is TGTGCCAGCAGCTTAGGGACTAGCGGGAGCTACGAGCAGTACTTC.

This clonotype has more than one count but fewer than ten. The rearrangement uses TRBV9 and TRBJ2-1; TRBD1 aligns across 7 bases. The DNA matches TRBJ2-7 better at its end, which makes the J call doubtful. CDR1 and CDR2 (germline): SGDLS, YYNGEE. This CDR3 is 16 amino acids long. This chain's CDR3 is CASSAKQGTSSYEQYF. The CDR3 nucleotides read TGTGCCAGCAGCGCCAAACAGGGGACAAGCTCCTACGAGCAGTACTTC.

This clonotype has ten or more counts. The CDR3 nucleotides are TGTGCCAGCTCACCTCCAGGGTACACTGAAGCTTTCTTT. Translating gives CASSPPGYTEAFF. The chain employs TRBV18 and TRBJ1-1, with a tentative D call TRBD1 (5 bases). The CDR3 is made up of 13 amino acids. Germline V gives CDR1 KGHSH, CDR2 LQKENI. V lost 3 bases and J 3 bases, leaving 8 bases between the germline ends.

The V call is TRBV2, the J call TRBJ2-2, with D unclear. Per germline, CDR1 SNHLY and CDR2 FYNNEI. The CDR3 has 15 residues. Trimming took off 6 bases at V and 3 bases at J, with 14 bases between the two ends. The CDR3 nucleotides are TGTGCCAGCAGGCCCCCACTTGGGGACACCGGGGAGCTGTTTTTT. As protein: CASRPPLGDTGELFF.

The V gene is TRBV15, the J gene TRBJ2-5, with D perhaps TRBD1 (6 bases). The germline V and J ends were trimmed by 5 bases and 0 bases, with 13 bases remaining between them. This CDR3 comprises 15 residues. Germline CDR1 is LNHNV and CDR2 is YYDKDF (reference sequence). CDR3 amino acids: CATSARQAYQETQYF. The CDR3 DNA is TGTGCCACCAGCGCGCGACAGGCGTACCAAGAGACCCAGTACTTC.

The chain is built from TRBV9 and TRBJ1-2, with D possibly matching TRBD1 (5 bases). Germline V gene data show CDR1 as SGDLS and CDR2 as YYNGEE. CDR3 length equals 15 residues. Trimming took 3 bases from V and 5 from J, leaving 17 bases between them. The CDR3 is CASSEEGRAWYGYTF. The CDR3 DNA sequence: TGTGCCAGCAGCGAGGAGGGGCGAGCGTGGTATGGCTACACCTTC.

This clonotype was seen more than once but under ten times. The V call is TRBV28, the J call TRBJ2-7; 10 bases map to TRBD1. This CDR3 contains 15 residues. The V gene's germline CDR1 is MDHEN and CDR2 SYDVKM. After removal of 5 bases from V and 5 bases from J, the junction contained 9 bases not matched to a gene. This chain's CDR3 is CASSETSGTGDEQYF. In nucleotides, the CDR3 is TGTGCCAGCAGTGAAACTTCCGGGACAGGGGACGAGCAGTACTTC. Full variable domain (missing parts from reference TRBV28 and TRBJ2-7): DVKVTQSSRYLVKRTGEKVFLECVQDMDHENMFWYRQDPGLGLRLIYFSYDVKMKEKGDIPEGYSVSREKKERFSLILESASTNQTSMYLCASSETSGTGDEQYFGPGTRLTVT.

This clonotype was observed a handful of times. V and J are TRBV20-1 and TRBJ2-5; D call uncertain. This CDR3 is built from 13 residues. Germline V gene lookup returns CDR1 DFQATT and CDR2 SNEGSKA (reference sequence). Trimming shortened V by 3 bases and J by 9 bases, and 17 bases separated the two germline ends. CDR3 loop: CSASAPALKAQYF. The CDR3 bases are TGCAGTGCTAGTGCCCCCGCCCTGAAGGCCCAGTACTTC.

The V gene is TRBV7-2, the J gene TRBJ2-7; weak D call: TRBD2 (6 bases). V lost 1 base to trimming and J lost 0 bases, with 16 bases between them. Germline loops: CDR1 SGHTA, CDR2 FQGNSA. The CDR3 contains 17 residues. The CDR3 spells CASSLGGTGVFSYEQYF. DNA for the CDR3: TGTGCCAGCAGCTTAGGGGGAACGGGGGTGTTCTCCTACGAGCAGTACTTC.

This clonotype was counted only a few times. V is TRBV12-3 or TRBV12-4 and J is TRBJ2-7; D possibly matches TRBD1 or TRBD2 (5 bases each). Trimming shortened V by 3 bases and J by 7 bases, and 16 bases separated the two germline ends. The CDR3 totals 14 residues. In DNA form, the CDR3 reads TGTGCCAGCAGTTTGGTGGGACCCATACAGGAGCAGTACTTC. It specifies CASSLVGPIQEQYF.

This chain joins TRBV20-1 and TRBJ2-5; 10 bases agree with TRBD2. TRBJ2-7 explains the end of the DNA better; the J call may be wrong. The CDR3 sequence is 20 residues long. In germline, CDR1 is DFQATT, CDR2 SNEGSKA (reference sequence). This CDR3 is CSARALRLLAGRVSSYEQYF. DNA for the CDR3: TGCAGTGCTAGAGCCTTAAGGTTACTAGCGGGACGGGTAAGCTCCTACGAGCAGTACTTC.

This CDR3 reads CASSGLTVAYGYTF. The CDR3 nucleotides read TGTGCCAGCAGTGGCTTGACAGTGGCCTATGGCTACACCTTC. V usage is TRBV28 and J usage is TRBJ1-2, with D possibly matching TRBD1 (5 bases). V was clipped by 5 bases and J by 4 bases, with 14 bases between them. The CDR3 contains 14 residues. In germline, CDR1 is MDHEN, CDR2 SYDVKM.

The chain joins TRBV28 to TRBJ2-3, with 10 nucleotides matching TRBD1. V was clipped by 10 bases and J by 4 bases; unmatched bases: 11. This CDR3 is 15 amino acids long. Germline CDR1 and CDR2: MDHEN and SYDVKM. The CDR3 coding sequence is TGTGCCACCTGGACTATGGACAGGGGGTCAGATACGCAGTATTTT. It is translated as CATWTMDRGSDTQYF.

This clonotype came up once. The genes are TRBV28 and TRBJ2-3; D remains ambiguous. Between the trimmed V and J ends, which lost 4 bases and 4 bases, there was a span of 9 bases. The germline CDR1 and CDR2 sequences are MDHEN and SYDVKM. This CDR3 is 13 amino acids long. In DNA, the CDR3 is TGTGCCAGCAGTTCCGATTGGGCAGATACGCAGTATTTT. Amino acids: CASSSDWADTQYF.

With respect to this clonotype: At one boundary the junction diverges from the germline segment, which might be a read error. V and J are TRBV7-7 and TRBJ2-7, with unresolved D. Germline-derived CDR1 and CDR2 are SSHAT and FNYEAQ (reference sequence). The CDR3 loop spans 14 amino acids. In DNA form, the CDR3 reads TGTGCTAGCAGCTCGTTAGGATCGAGCTACGAGCAGTACTTC. Translating it yields CASSSLGSSYEQYF.

This clonotype was seen ten or more times. The CDR3 protein is CASSQESGQPGSIQYF. The CDR3 nucleotides are TGTGCCAGCAGCCAAGAATCGGGGCAACCCGGGAGCATTCAGTACTTC. This chain links TRBV4-2 with TRBJ2-4; possible D gene TRBD2, 6 bases. Trimming shortened V by 0 bases and J by 9 bases, and 18 bases separated the two germline ends. The CDR3 runs to 16 residues. Germline V gene data show CDR1 as LGHNA and CDR2 as YNFKEQ.

This clonotype was seen a few times. This chain connects TRBV7-8 to TRBJ2-3; TRBD2 agrees at 8 bases. The CDR3 sequence is 15 residues long. The germline CDR1 and CDR2 sequences are SGHVS and FQNEAQ. Unmatched junction bases numbered 5, after V lost 3 bases and J lost 3 bases. The CDR3 here is CASSFAREVTDTQYF. The DNA for the CDR3 is TGTGCCAGCAGCTTTGCGCGGGAGGTGACAGATACGCAGTATTTT.

This chain connects TRBV28 to TRBJ1-5; tentatively, D is TRBD1 (6 bases). CDR1 is MDHEN and CDR2 is SYDVKM in the germline V gene. The V and J ends lost 6 bases and 6 bases respectively, with 12 bases between them. The CDR3 is 13 residues long. In nucleotides, the CDR3 is TGTGCCAGCAGCCGGGACATCGTTCAGCCCCAGCATTTT. Translation: CASSRDIVQPQHF.

J is TRBJ1-4 and V is TRBV28; D is undetermined. In germline, CDR1 is MDHEN, CDR2 SYDVKM. Trimming left V 5 bases short and J 9 bases short, with 13 bases between. The CDR3 loop spans 13 amino acids. CDR3 protein: CASSPGVIKKLFF. In DNA, the CDR3 is TGTGCCAGCAGTCCGGGAGTTATCAAAAAACTGTTTTTT. Full variable domain (remainder filled in from reference TRBV28 and TRBJ1-4): DVKVTQSSRYLVKRTGEKVFLECVQDMDHENMFWYRQDPGLGLRLIYFSYDVKMKEKGDIPEGYSVSREKKERFSLILESASTNQTSMYLCASSPGVIKKLFFGSGTQLSVL.

In this sample, this clonotype turned up a few times. The genes are TRBV9 and TRBJ1-4, with 7 nucleotides matching TRBD1. The CDR3 loop spans 15 amino acids. The trim removed 0 bases at V and 3 bases at J, leaving 2 bases unmatched. Germline V gene sequence: CDR1 SGDLS, CDR2 YYNGEE. CDR3 loop: CASSVEGQPNEKLFF. The CDR3 DNA follows: TGTGCCAGCAGCGTAGAGGGACAGCCTAATGAAAAACTGTTTTTT. The variable domain in full, completed from reference TRBV9 and TRBJ1-4, reads DSGVTQTPKHLITATGQRVTLRCSPRSGDLSVYWYQQSLDQGLQFLIQYYNGEERAKGNILERFSAQQFPDLHSELNLSSLELGDSALYFCASSVEGQPNEKLFFGSGTQLSVL.

The chain joins TRBV4-3 to TRBJ1-6, with D uncertain. The CDR3 covers 17 residues. V lost 0 bases to trimming and J lost 0 bases, with 9 bases between them. CDR1 is LGHNA, CDR2 YSLEER, per germline. CDR3 sequence reads: CASSQDVQSSYNSPLHF. CDR3 bases: TGCGCCAGCAGCCAAGATGTTCAGAGCTCCTATAATTCACCCCTCCACTTT.